This TCR beta chain is drawn from a study of T cell changes during pregnancy in multiple sclerosis (dated by TCRdb to about 2019). Study-wide context: The study looked at changes in the T cell repertoire across pregnancy in women with multiple sclerosis.

Based on the germline V gene, the CDR1 and CDR2 sequences are SNHLY and FYNNEI. V was cut back by 6 bases and J by 5 bases, leaving a gap of 10 bases between them. The CDR3 has 12 amino acids, counting the end cysteine and phenylalanine. Only the CDR3 part of the read is kept: 36 bases, read in frame from the first base. Details on this clone: No cognate antigen has been identified for it. Base-call qualities are not available, and no considerably larger clone is one nucleotide away.

Library prep was done by the immunoSEQ multiplex PCR assay. The table was pulled from immuneACCESS by TCRdb, which kept in-frame rearrangements only. Such tables lose some clones; where checked, under half of the loss comes from unresolved V genes, and the rest has no known cause. Within this sample are some 77,000 clones, with roughly nine tenths of them counted one time only. The ten largest clones add up to approximately 2% of the sample. Sequenced here: peripheral blood, sampled in the second trimester of pregnancy. The V gene is TRBV2 and the J gene is TRBJ1-1; the D gene lacks a confident call. The source is a female donor in good health, enrolled as a control in a pregnancy study. The base sequence is TGTGCCAGCAGGGGGAGCGGGACTGAAGCTTTCTTT. The resulting protein is CASRGSGTEAFF.